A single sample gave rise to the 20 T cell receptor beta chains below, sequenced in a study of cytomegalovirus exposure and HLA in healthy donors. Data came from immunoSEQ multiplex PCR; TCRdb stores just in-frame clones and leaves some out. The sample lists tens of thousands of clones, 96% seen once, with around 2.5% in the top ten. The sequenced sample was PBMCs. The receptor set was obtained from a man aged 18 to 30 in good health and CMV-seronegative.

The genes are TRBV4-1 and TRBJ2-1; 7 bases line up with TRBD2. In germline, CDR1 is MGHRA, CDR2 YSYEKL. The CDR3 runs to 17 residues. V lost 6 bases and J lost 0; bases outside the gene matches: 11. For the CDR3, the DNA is TGCGCCAGCAGGACTAGCTCCCACTATACCTCCTACAATGAGCAGTTCTTC. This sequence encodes CASRTSSHYTSYNEQFF.

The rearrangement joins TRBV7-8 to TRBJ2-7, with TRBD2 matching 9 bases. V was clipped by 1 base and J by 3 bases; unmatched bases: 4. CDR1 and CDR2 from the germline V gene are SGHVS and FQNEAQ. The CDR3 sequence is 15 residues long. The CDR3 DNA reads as TGTGCCAGCAGCTTAGTGGTAGCGGGAGTCTACGAGCAGTACTTC. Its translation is CASSLVVAGVYEQYF. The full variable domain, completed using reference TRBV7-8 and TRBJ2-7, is GAGVSQSPRYKVAKRGQDVALRCDPISGHVSLFWYQQALGQGPEFLTYFQNEAQLDKSGLPSDRFFAERPEGSVSTLKIQRTQQEDSAVYLCASSLVVAGVYEQYFGPGTRLTVT.

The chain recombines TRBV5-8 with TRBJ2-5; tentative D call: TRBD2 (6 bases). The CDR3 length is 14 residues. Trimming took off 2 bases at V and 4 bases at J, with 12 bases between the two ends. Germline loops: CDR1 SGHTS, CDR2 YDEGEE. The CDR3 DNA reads TGTGCCAGCAGCTTCGGGCAGGGAGGAGAGACCCAGTACTTC. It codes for CASSFGQGGETQYF.

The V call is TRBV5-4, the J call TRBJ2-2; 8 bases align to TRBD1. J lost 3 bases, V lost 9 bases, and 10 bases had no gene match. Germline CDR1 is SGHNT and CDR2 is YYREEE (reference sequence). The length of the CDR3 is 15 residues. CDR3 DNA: TGTGCCACCGGATCCGAGACAGGGGACACCGGGGAGCTGTTTTTT. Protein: CATGSETGDTGELFF. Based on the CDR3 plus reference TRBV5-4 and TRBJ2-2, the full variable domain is ETGVTQSPTHLIKTRGQQVTLRCSSQSGHNTVSWYQQALGQGPQFIFQYYREEENGRGNFPPRFSGLQFPNYSSELNVNALELDDSALYLCATGSETGDTGELFFGEGSRLTVL.

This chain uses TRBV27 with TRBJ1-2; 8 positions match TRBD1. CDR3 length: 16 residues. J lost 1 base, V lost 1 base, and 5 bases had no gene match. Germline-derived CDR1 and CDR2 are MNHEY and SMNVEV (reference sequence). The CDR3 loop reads CASSLFPGQDNYGYTF. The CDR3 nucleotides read TGTGCCAGCAGTTTATTTCCGGGACAGGATAACTATGGCTACACCTTC.

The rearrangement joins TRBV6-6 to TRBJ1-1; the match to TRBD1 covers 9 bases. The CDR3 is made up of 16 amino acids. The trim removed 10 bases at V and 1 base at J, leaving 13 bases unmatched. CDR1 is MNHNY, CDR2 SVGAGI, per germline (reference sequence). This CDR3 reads CAISGGRGQGNTEAFF. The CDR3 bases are TGTGCCATATCAGGGGGAAGGGGACAGGGGAACACTGAAGCTTTCTTT.

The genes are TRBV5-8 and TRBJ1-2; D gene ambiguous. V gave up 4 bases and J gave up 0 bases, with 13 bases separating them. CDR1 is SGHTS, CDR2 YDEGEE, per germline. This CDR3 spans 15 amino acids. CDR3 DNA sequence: TGTGCCAGCAGCCGGTTTTACAGACCTAACTATGGCTACACCTTC. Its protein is CASSRFYRPNYGYTF.

This CDR3 is CASSLGQGAVEQFF. In nucleotides, the CDR3 is TGTGCCAGCAGCTTGGGACAGGGGGCGGTTGAGCAGTTCTTC. The V call is TRBV11-1, the J call TRBJ2-1; 12 bases are shared with TRBD1. The length of the CDR3 is 14 residues. The trim removed 3 bases at V and 9 bases at J, leaving 3 bases unmatched. Per germline, CDR1 SGHAT and CDR2 FQDESV (reference sequence).

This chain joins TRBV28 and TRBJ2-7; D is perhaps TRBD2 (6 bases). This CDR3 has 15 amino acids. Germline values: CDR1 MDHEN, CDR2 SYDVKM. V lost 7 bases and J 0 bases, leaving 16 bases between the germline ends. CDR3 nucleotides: TGTGCCAGCAAGAGACGAGCGGGTCACTCCTACGAGCAGTACTTC. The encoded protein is CASKRRAGHSYEQYF.

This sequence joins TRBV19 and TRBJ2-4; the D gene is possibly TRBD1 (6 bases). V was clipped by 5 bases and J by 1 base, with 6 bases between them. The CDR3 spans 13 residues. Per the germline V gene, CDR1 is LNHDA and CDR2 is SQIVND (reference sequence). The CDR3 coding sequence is TGTGCCAGTAGTCAGGGGGCCAAAAACATTCAGTACTTC. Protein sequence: CASSQGAKNIQYF.

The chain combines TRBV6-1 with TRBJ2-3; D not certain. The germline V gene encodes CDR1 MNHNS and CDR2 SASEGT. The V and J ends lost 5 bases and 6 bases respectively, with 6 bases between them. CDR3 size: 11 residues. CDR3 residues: CASSLSDTQYF. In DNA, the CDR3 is TGTGCCAGCAGTTTATCGGATACGCAGTATTTT.

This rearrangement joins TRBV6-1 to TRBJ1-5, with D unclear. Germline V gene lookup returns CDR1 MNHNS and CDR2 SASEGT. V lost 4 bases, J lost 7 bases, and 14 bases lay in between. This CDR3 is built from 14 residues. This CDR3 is CASSANPVRQPQHF. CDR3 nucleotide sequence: TGTGCCAGCAGTGCAAACCCCGTCCGGCAGCCCCAGCATTTT.

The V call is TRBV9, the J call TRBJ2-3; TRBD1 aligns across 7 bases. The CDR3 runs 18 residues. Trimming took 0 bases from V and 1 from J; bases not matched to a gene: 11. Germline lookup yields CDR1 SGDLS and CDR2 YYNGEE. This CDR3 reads CASSVGVIVGQGTDTQYF. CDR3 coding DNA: TGTGCCAGCAGCGTAGGGGTTATTGTCGGACAGGGCACAGATACGCAGTATTTT. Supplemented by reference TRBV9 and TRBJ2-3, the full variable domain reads DSGVTQTPKHLITATGQRVTLRCSPRSGDLSVYWYQQSLDQGLQFLIQYYNGEERAKGNILERFSAQQFPDLHSELNLSSLELGDSALYFCASSVGVIVGQGTDTQYFGPGTRLTVL.

The CDR3 sequence: CASSKGASDYGYTF. Here the CDR3 DNA reads TGTGCCAGCAGTAAGGGGGCTTCGGACTATGGCTACACCTTC. J is TRBJ1-2 and V is TRBV6-4, with 7 positions matching TRBD1. CDR3 length equals 14 residues. V dropped 5 bases and J dropped 3; count of bases not matched to a gene: 6. Per the germline V gene, CDR1 is MRHNA and CDR2 is SNTAGT.

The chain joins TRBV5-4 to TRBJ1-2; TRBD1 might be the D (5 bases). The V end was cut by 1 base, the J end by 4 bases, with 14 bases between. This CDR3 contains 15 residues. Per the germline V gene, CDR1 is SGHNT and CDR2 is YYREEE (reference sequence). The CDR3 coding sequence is TGTGCCAGCAGCTTGCCGGCAGGGAAAGGCTATGGCTACACCTTC. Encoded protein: CASSLPAGKGYGYTF.

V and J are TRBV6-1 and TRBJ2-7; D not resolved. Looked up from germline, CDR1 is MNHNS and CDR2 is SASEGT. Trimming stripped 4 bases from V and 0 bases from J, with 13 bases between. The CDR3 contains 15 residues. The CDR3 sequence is CASSGQAATSYEQYF. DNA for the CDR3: TGTGCCAGCAGTGGTCAGGCCGCAACCTCCTACGAGCAGTACTTC.

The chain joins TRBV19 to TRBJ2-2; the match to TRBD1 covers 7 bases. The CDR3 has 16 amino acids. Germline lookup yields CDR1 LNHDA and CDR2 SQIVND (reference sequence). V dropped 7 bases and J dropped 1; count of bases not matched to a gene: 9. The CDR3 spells CASTSEGAENTGELFF. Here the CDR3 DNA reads TGTGCCAGTACCAGTGAGGGGGCCGAGAACACCGGGGAGCTGTTTTTT.

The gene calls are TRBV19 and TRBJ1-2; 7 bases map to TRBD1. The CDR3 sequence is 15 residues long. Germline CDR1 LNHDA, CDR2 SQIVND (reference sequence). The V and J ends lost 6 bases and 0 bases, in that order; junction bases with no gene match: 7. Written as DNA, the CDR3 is TGTGCCAGTAGACCTGACAGGGCAGCTAACTATGGCTACACCTTC. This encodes CASRPDRAANYGYTF.

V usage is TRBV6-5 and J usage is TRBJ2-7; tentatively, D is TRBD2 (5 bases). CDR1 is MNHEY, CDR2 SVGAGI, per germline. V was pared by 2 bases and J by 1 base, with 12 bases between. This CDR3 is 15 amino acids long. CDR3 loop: CASSYLEGTSYEQYF. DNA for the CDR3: TGTGCCAGCAGTTACCTAGAGGGCACGTCCTACGAGCAGTACTTC.

The CDR3 nucleotides read TGTGCCAGCAGCTTTTGGGACAGGGCAGATACGCAGTATTTT. As protein: CASSFWDRADTQYF. V usage is TRBV5-8 and J usage is TRBJ2-3; 9 positions agree with TRBD1. Trimming took 2 bases from V and 4 from J; bases not matched to a gene: 2. Germline values: CDR1 SGHTS, CDR2 YDEGEE. The CDR3 length is 14 residues.